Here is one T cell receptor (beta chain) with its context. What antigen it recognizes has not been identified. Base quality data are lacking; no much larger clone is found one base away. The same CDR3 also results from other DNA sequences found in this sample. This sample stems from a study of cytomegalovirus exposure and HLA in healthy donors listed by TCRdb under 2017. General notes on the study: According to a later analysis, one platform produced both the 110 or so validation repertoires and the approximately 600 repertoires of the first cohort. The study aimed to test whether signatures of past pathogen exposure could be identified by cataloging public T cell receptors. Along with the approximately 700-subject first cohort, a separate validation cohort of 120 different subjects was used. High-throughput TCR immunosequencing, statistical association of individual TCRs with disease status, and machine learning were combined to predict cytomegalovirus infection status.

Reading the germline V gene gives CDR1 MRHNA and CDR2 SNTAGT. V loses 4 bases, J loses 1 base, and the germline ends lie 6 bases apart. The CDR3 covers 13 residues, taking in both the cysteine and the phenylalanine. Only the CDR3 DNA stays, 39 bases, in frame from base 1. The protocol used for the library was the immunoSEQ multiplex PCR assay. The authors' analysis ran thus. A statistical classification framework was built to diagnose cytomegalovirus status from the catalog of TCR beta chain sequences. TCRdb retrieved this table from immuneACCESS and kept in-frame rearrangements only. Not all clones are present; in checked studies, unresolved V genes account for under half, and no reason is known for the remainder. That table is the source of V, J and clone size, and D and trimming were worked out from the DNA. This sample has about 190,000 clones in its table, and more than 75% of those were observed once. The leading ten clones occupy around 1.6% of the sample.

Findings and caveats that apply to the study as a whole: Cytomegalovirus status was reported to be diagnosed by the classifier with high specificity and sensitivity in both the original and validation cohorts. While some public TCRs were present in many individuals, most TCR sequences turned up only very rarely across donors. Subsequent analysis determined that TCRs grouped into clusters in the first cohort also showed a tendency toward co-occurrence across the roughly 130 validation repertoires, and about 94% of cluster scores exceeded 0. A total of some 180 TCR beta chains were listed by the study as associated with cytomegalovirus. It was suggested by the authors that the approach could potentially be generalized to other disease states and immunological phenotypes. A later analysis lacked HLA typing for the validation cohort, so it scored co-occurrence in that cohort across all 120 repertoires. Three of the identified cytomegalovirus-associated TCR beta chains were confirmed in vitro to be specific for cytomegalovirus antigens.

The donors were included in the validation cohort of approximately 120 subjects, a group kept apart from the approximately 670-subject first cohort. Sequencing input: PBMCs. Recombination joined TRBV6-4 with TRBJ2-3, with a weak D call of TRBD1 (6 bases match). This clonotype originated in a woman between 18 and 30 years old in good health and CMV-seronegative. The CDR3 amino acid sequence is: CASSAGGTDTQYF. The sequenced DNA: TGTGCCAGCAGTGCAGGGGGCACAGATACGCAGTATTTT.